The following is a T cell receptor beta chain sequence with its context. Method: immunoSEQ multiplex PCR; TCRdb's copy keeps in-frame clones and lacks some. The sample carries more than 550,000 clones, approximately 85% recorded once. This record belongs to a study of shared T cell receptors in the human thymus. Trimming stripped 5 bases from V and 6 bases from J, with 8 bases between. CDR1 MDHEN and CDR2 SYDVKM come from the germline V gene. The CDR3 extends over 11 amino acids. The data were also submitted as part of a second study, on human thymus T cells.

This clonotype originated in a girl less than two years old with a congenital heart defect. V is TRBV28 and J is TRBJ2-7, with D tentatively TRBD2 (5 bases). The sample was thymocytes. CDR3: CASSPRVEQYF. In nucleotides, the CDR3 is TGTGCCAGCAGTCCGAGGGTCGAGCAGTACTTC.